This T cell receptor beta chain came from a study of cytomegalovirus exposure and HLA in healthy donors. This CDR3 contains 15 residues. The V gene's germline CDR1 is MNHNY and CDR2 SVGAGI (reference sequence). The V gene end was trimmed by 5 bases and the J gene end by 6 bases; junction bases not matched to a gene: 12. In the PCR, 60 Vbeta and 13 Jbeta primers were used. Clones were read by immunoSEQ multiplex PCR, and TCRdb kept only the in-frame ones, dropping some. The table lists 150,000 to 200,000 clones, 75% to 90% of them singletons. This clonotype originated in a human donor in good health. This chain connects TRBV6-6 to TRBJ2-7; 8 nucleotides line up with TRBD2. What was sequenced was PBMCs. The CDR3 reads CASSALGGAQSEQYF. For the CDR3, the DNA is TGTGCCAGCAGTGCCCTCGGGGGGGCGCAGAGCGAGCAGTACTTC.